The TCR beta chain described here comes from a study of T-cell reconstitution after alpha-beta-depleted transplantation in children. Germline CDR1 and CDR2: SGHAT and FQNNGV. CDR3 size: 17 residues. V was shortened by 0 bases and J by 2 bases, with 15 bases between the two germline ends. The library targeted TCRbeta and was prepared with unique molecular identifiers. Each CDR3 protein gets one entry after TCRdb re-called the PCR reads with MiXCR. The sample includes 150,000 to 200,000 distinct CDR3 sequences, around 7% of them seen just once. This clonotype was counted at least ten times. V gene TRBV11-2 combines with J gene TRBJ2-3, with a possible D match to TRBD2 (6 bases). The material sequenced was PBMCs from the stem cell graft donor, taken from the stem cell graft. The TCR originated in a human donor who donated a stem cell graft to a child with Wiskott-Aldrich syndrome. CDR3 sequence reads: CASSLESDLANTDTQYF. CDR3 sequence (DNA): TGTGCCAGCAGCTTAGAGTCTGACCTAGCGAACACAGATACGCAGTATTTT.